The next 29 T cell receptor beta chains were all read from a single sample in a study of neurological immune-mediated disorders (dated by TCRdb to the late 2010s). Library method: 5' RACE. The reads were generated on an Illumina HiSeq 2500. The public reads were quality trimmed at Q25 with fastp and then assembled into clones with MiXCR by TCRdb, keeping productive beta chains. Rows are combined by CDR3 protein, so each entry shows the most common genes and DNA. Within this sample are tens of thousands of distinct CDR3 sequences, with under 5% of them counted one time only. The ten most abundant clones make up approximately 3.2% of the sample. The material sequenced was PBMCs. Every receptor here comes from a woman aged 45-59 years with multiple sclerosis.

Ten or more counts support this clonotype. The V gene is TRBV4-3, the J gene TRBJ2-3, with D hard to call. Germline CDR1 reads LGHNA; CDR2 reads YSLEER. With 0 bases removed from V and 11 bases from J, the gap between germline ends came to 9 bases. The CDR3 is made up of 12 amino acids. This CDR3 reads CASSQEGSKQYF. DNA of the CDR3: TGCGCCAGCAGCCAAGAAGGAAGCAAGCAGTATTTT.

In this sample, this clonotype turned up many times. The chain combines TRBV12-3 or TRBV12-4 with TRBJ2-5; the D gene is possibly TRBD2 (5 bases). The V end was cut by 2 bases, the J end by 11 bases, with 21 bases between. There are 15 residues in the CDR3. CDR3 DNA sequence: TGTGCCAGCAGTTTACACACCGGGATACAAGAGAAACAGTACTTC. Translating gives CASSLHTGIQEKQYF.

This clonotype was observed many times. This sequence joins TRBV6-4 and TRBJ2-1, with TRBD2 identical over 12 bases. The CDR3 loop spans 15 amino acids. Germline V gene sequence: CDR1 MRHNA, CDR2 SNTAGT. V gave up 5 bases and J gave up 4 bases; unmatched junction bases: 3. For the CDR3, the DNA is TGTGCCAGCAGTCAAGGACTAGCGGGGTACAATGAGCAGTTCTTC. This translates into CASSQGLAGYNEQFF.

The rearrangement uses TRBV6-1 and TRBJ2-3; weak D call: TRBD2 (5 bases). Trimming removed 8 bases at V and 2 bases at J, with 8 bases between. The CDR3 loop spans 12 amino acids. Germline CDR1 MNHNS, CDR2 SASEGT. The CDR3 coding sequence is TGTGCCAGCCGGGAAATCACAGATACGCAGTATTTT. It translates to CASREITDTQYF.

This clonotype occurred many times. J is TRBJ1-1 and V is TRBV4-1; no clear D gene. Looked up from germline, CDR1 is MGHRA and CDR2 is YSYEKL. Trimming took 4 bases from V and 5 from J, leaving 20 bases between them. The CDR3 sequence is 16 residues long. CDR3 sequence: CASSLHLQPPQTEAFF. CDR3 DNA: TGCGCCAGCAGCCTGCACCTCCAGCCACCTCAGACTGAAGCTTTCTTT.

Many counts were recorded for this clonotype. This rearrangement joins TRBV12-3 or TRBV12-4 to TRBJ2-3, with D tentatively TRBD2 (6 bases). CDR3 length: 14 amino acids. V lost 10 bases to trimming and J lost 4 bases, with 18 bases between them. The CDR3 here is CATKGTGGSDTQYF. The CDR3 DNA is TGTGCCACCAAGGGGACCGGAGGGTCAGATACGCAGTATTTT.

This clonotype has a handful of counts. The CDR3 here is CASSFGDRAKETQYF. The CDR3 coding sequence is TGTGCCAGCAGCTTCGGGGACAGGGCTAAAGAGACCCAGTACTTC. This chain links TRBV7-2 with TRBJ2-5; 9 bases are shared with TRBD1. After removal of 3 bases from V and 3 bases from J, the junction contained 5 bases not matched to a gene. CDR1 and CDR2 (germline): SGHTA, FQGNSA. The CDR3 has 15 amino acids.

About this clonotype: Given a much more abundant clone one base away, this may be a read error. The chain joins TRBV4-3 to TRBJ2-5; the D gene is possibly TRBD2 (5 bases). Germline V gene lookup returns CDR1 LGHNA and CDR2 YSLEER. The V end was cut by 1 base, the J end by 9 bases, with 18 bases between. This CDR3 is built from 15 residues. The DNA for the CDR3 is TGCGCCAGCAGCCAAGGGGCAGTGGGGTTGGAGGCCCAGTACTTC. It encodes CASSQGAVGLEAQYF.

This clonotype was picked up many times. The chain is built from TRBV9 and TRBJ2-1; D gene unclear. Germline V gene data show CDR1 as SGDLS and CDR2 as YYNGEE. V lost 0 bases and J 3 bases, leaving 7 bases between the germline ends. This CDR3 region has 14 residues. This CDR3 is CASSVGTYYNEQFF. CDR3 sequence (DNA): TGTGCCAGCAGCGTAGGCACATACTACAATGAGCAGTTCTTC.

In this sample, this clonotype turned up once. A much larger clone differs by one base, so this may be a read error. The genes are TRBV28 and TRBJ2-7, with 7 bases fitting TRBD2. The CDR3 contains 15 residues. Germline V CDR1 and CDR2: MDHEN, SYDVKM. Unmatched junction bases numbered 4, after V lost 2 bases and J lost 0 bases. The DNA for the CDR3 is TGTGCCAGCAGTTTAAGGACTAGAGCCTCCTACGAGCAGTACTTC. It encodes CASSLRTRASYEQYF.

This CDR3 is CSVAQGNGYTF. Here the CDR3 DNA reads TGCAGCGTCGCCCAAGGTAACGGCTACACCTTC. V and J are TRBV29-1 and TRBJ1-2; D unclear. Between the trimmed V and J ends, which lost 6 bases and 8 bases, there was a span of 13 bases. Germline lookup yields CDR1 SQVTM and CDR2 ANQGSEA. The CDR3 has 11 residues.

At least ten counts were recorded for this clonotype. The chain uses TRBV27 and TRBJ2-2; TRBD1 agrees at 9 bases. Germline values: CDR1 MNHEY, CDR2 SMNVEV (reference sequence). Germline trimming cut 5 bases from V and 4 bases from J; bases unmatched to any gene: 8. CDR3 size: 16 residues. The CDR3 loop is CASSLTGGFATGELFF. DNA of the CDR3: TGTGCCAGCAGTCTTACAGGGGGCTTTGCCACCGGGGAGCTGTTTTTT.

This clonotype was observed many times. The J gene is TRBJ2-3, the V gene TRBV15; no definite D call. V lost 0 bases, J lost 6 bases, and 4 bases lay in between. In germline, CDR1 is LNHNV, CDR2 YYDKDF (reference sequence). The CDR3 covers 12 residues. The CDR3 here is CATSRDADTQYF. The CDR3 DNA is TGTGCCACCAGCAGAGATGCGGATACGCAGTATTTT.

This clonotype was seen only a few times. Relative to the germline gene, one junction end is altered; a read error may explain this. The chain employs TRBV2 and TRBJ1-5, with a possible D match to TRBD1 (5 bases). Germline V gene lookup returns CDR1 SNHLY and CDR2 FYNNEI. The length of the CDR3 is 16 residues. CDR3 sequence reads: CASSGRGANSNQPQNF. As DNA, the CDR3 is TGTGCCAGCAGTGGAAGGGGAGCTAATAGCAATCAGCCCCAGAATTTT.

The sample holds many counts of this clonotype. The CDR3 sequence is CASSLAQGQNYGYTF. Written as DNA, the CDR3 is TGTGCCAGCAGCTTAGCCCAGGGACAGAACTATGGCTACACCTTC. The gene calls are TRBV7-2 and TRBJ1-2; 7 bases are a match to TRBD1. This CDR3 has 15 residues. The junction had 3 bases not matched to a gene; V was cut back by 0 bases and J by 2 bases. Germline lookup yields CDR1 SGHTA and CDR2 FQGNSA.

This clonotype has ten or more counts. The chain combines TRBV6-5 with TRBJ2-3, with D uncertain. This CDR3 is 11 amino acids long. Germline V gene sequence: CDR1 MNHEY, CDR2 SVGAGI. V shed 10 bases and J shed 4 bases, with 9 bases lying between them. The CDR3 nucleotides are TGTGCCACCAAGCGATCAGATACGCAGTATTTT. Amino acids: CATKRSDTQYF.

This clonotype was picked up many times. This chain connects TRBV29-1 to TRBJ1-2; TRBD1 might be the D (6 bases). This CDR3 contains 13 residues. CDR1 SQVTM and CDR2 ANQGSEA come from the germline V gene. V gave up 8 bases and J gave up 4 bases, with 17 bases separating them. CDR3 sequence: CSLRQATSYGYTF. The CDR3 DNA reads TGCAGCCTTCGACAGGCGACCTCCTATGGCTACACCTTC.

This clonotype came up a few times. The rearrangement joins TRBV27 to TRBJ2-2, with D uncertain. This CDR3 contains 15 residues. The V and J ends lost 2 bases and 0 bases respectively, with 7 bases between them. The germline gives CDR1 MNHEY, CDR2 SMNVEV (reference sequence). CDR3 bases: TGTGCCAGCAGTTTAATAGGACCGAACACCGGGGAGCTGTTTTTT. Its protein is CASSLIGPNTGELFF.

This clonotype was counted many times. V and J are TRBV6-2 or TRBV6-3 and TRBJ2-2; D is unresolved. The germline V and J ends were trimmed by 0 bases and 3 bases, with 11 bases remaining between them. Looked up from germline, CDR1 is MNHEY and CDR2 is SVGEGT. CDR3 size: 16 residues. The CDR3 loop is CASSYSTVRHTGELFF. The DNA of the CDR3 is TGTGCCAGCAGTTACTCCACAGTGCGACACACCGGGGAGCTGTTTTTT.

This clonotype was found many times. The CDR3 DNA sequence: TGTGCCAGCAGCTTAGGAACGAATGAGCAGTTCTTC. This codes for CASSLGTNEQFF. The gene calls are TRBV7-6 and TRBJ2-1, with D uncertain. Germline lookup yields CDR1 SGHVS and CDR2 FNYEAQ. V lost 1 base, J lost 7 bases, and 5 bases lay in between. The length of the CDR3 is 12 residues.

This clonotype was seen at least ten times. In nucleotides, the CDR3 is TGTGCCACCAGCAGTTTTAGGGGATCAACAGATACGCAGTATTTT. Translation gives CATSSFRGSTDTQYF. This rearrangement joins TRBV15 to TRBJ2-3; tentatively, D is TRBD1 (5 bases). Germline V lookup: CDR1 LNHNV, CDR2 YYDKDF (reference sequence). This CDR3 spans 15 amino acids. Trimming took off 3 bases at V and 3 bases at J, with 13 bases between the two ends.

This clonotype showed up many times. The rearrangement uses TRBV21-1 and TRBJ1-3; TRBD1, the table's D call, was not compared with the DNA. TRBV21-1 is shown as a pseudogene. CDR3 length equals 20 residues. For the CDR3, the DNA is TGTGCCAGCAGCAAAGTAGGAGACAGGGAGGAATTGGGGGCTGGAAACACCATATATTTT. Protein: CASSKVGDREELGAGNTIYF.

As for this clonotype: Since the CDR3 does not end with the conserved phenylalanine or tryptophan, this likely comes from a read error. The J gene is TRBJ1-2, the V gene TRBV7-9; D is uncertain. Germline V gene sequence: CDR1 SEHNR, CDR2 FQNEAQ (reference sequence). Trimming took 5 bases from V and 0 from J, leaving 16 bases between them. The CDR3 has 16 amino acids. The CDR3 loop reads CASSDDSQVANYGYTN. CDR3 DNA: TGTGCCAGCAGCGACGACTCCCAGGTGGCTAACTATGGCTACACCAAC.

The chain joins TRBV7-3 to TRBJ1-1; D is possibly TRBD1 (6 bases). The germline CDR1 and CDR2 sequences are SGHTA and FQGTGA. The V end was cut by 6 bases, the J end by 9 bases, with 23 bases between. The CDR3 runs 15 residues. The CDR3 region has the DNA TGTGCCAGCAGAAGAAACGTGGACAGAGAAAGTAAAGCTTTCTTT. Translated: CASRRNVDRESKAFF.

CDR3: CASSLWDSPHEAFF. The CDR3 bases are TGTGCCAGCAGCTTGTGGGACAGCCCACATGAAGCTTTCTTT. The V call is TRBV5-5, the J call TRBJ1-1; the match to TRBD1 covers 7 bases. The CDR3 has 14 amino acids. Germline V gene sequence: CDR1 SGHKS, CDR2 YYEKEE (reference sequence). The junction had 7 bases not matched to a gene; V was cut back by 1 base and J by 7 bases.

This clonotype occurred a few times. The chain recombines TRBV5-1 with TRBJ2-7; TRBD1 or TRBD2 may be the D gene (5 bases each). Germline V lookup: CDR1 SGHRS, CDR2 YFSETQ. V was clipped by 4 bases and J by 9 bases, with 20 bases between them. The CDR3 length is 14 residues. CDR3 in DNA: TGCGCCAGCAGCCCGGGGACCACGGAGGATACGCAGTACGTC. It yields the protein CASSPGTTEDTQYV.

The chain has TRBV3-1 and TRBJ1-2; D gene ambiguous. With 0 bases removed from V and 10 bases from J, the gap between germline ends came to 12 bases. This CDR3 comprises 13 residues. Per the germline V gene, CDR1 is LGHDT and CDR2 is YNNKEL (reference sequence). CDR3 sequence: CASSQDRVVDYTF. CDR3 DNA: TGTGCCAGCAGCCAAGATAGAGTGGTTGACTACACCTTC.

This clonotype was detected many times. The chain recombines TRBV10-3 with TRBJ2-5; unclear D gene. There are 12 residues in the CDR3. Germline V CDR1 and CDR2: ENHRY, SYGVKD. V shed 11 bases and J shed 0 bases, with 10 bases lying between them. CDR3: CAVRDNQETQYF. The CDR3 DNA reads as TGTGCCGTAAGAGACAACCAAGAGACCCAGTACTTC.

This clonotype was detected ten times or more. The CDR3 DNA reads as TGCAGTGCTAGAGCCATGAACACCGGGGAGCTGTTTTTT. The encoded protein is CSARAMNTGELFF. The chain has TRBV20-1 and TRBJ2-2; D unclear. CDR3 length: 13 residues. V lost 1 base and J lost 1, with 4 bases in between. Germline V gene lookup returns CDR1 DFQATT and CDR2 SNEGSKA (reference sequence).